The clone carrying this T cell receptor (beta chain) was seen a handful of times. Its antigen is not known. The TCR alpha and TCR beta cDNA libraries, bearing sample barcodes and UMIs, were generated by 5'RACE using constant-segment primers. TCRdb reprocessed the 5' RACE reads with MiXCR, giving one entry per CDR3 protein. The table has about 150,000 distinct CDR3 sequences, under 25% seen once. This entry is derived from a study of T-cell memory formation after mild COVID-19. About the research overall: There were largely donor-specific TCR clusters. Whole-study findings and limits: For contracting clones, CD4+ ones sat mainly in CM and EM, CD8+ in EMRA. Whereas later expanders leaned CD4+, clones contracting day 15 to 85 showed a balanced CD4/CD8 makeup.

Material: PBMCs or a T cell subset sorted from them (not recorded which). The TCR originated in an adult woman who had mild COVID-19 (a few samples of this study predate the infection). Cell type and time point are not known.

The CDR3 protein is CASSVGTNGHYGYTF. In nucleotides, the CDR3 is TGTGCCAGCTCAGTTGGGACCAACGGGCACTATGGCTACACCTTC. This chain connects TRBV18 to TRBJ1-2; maybe TRBD1 (5 bases). Trimming took off 5 bases at V and 3 bases at J, with 16 bases between the two ends. CDR3 size: 15 residues. From germline, CDR1 is KGHSH and CDR2 LQKENI. Supplemented by reference TRBV18 and TRBJ1-2, the full variable domain reads NAGVMQNPRHLVRRRGQEARLRCSPMKGHSHVYWYRQLPEEGLKFMVYLQKENIIDESGMPKERFSAEFPKEGPSILRIQQVVRGDSAAYFCASSVGTNGHYGYTFGSGTRLTVV.